What follows are 13 T cell receptor beta chains derived from one specimen sequenced in a study of regulatory T cells in long-lasting Graves disease. Time point here: persistent/refractory GD, antithyroid drugs over 5 years with positive TRAb. RNA isolated from PBMCs was used to make the TCR library. To make TCR beta libraries, researchers used iRepertoire HTBI primers and Arm-PCR of CDR3 regions. MiXCR, run by TCRdb on the multiplex PCR reads, gives a single entry per CDR3 protein. The sample carries 400,000 to 500,000 distinct CDR3 sequences, 21% recorded once. Sample: peripheral blood mononuclear cells (PBMCs), taken when the disease was refractory, from a patient treated with antithyroid drugs. The source of these receptors is a female donor with Graves disease.

This clonotype was picked up a small number of times. The CDR3 DNA reads TGTGCCAGCAGTCCGGGACTAGCGAATGAGCAGTTCTTC. Translation gives CASSPGLANEQFF. The chain combines TRBV27 with TRBJ2-1; 10 bases map to TRBD2. V was clipped by 5 bases and J by 7 bases; unmatched bases: 2. The CDR3 has 13 amino acids. From germline, CDR1 is MNHEY and CDR2 SMNVEV (reference sequence).

This clonotype appeared a few times. The rearrangement uses TRBV6-1 and TRBJ2-1; 12 positions match TRBD2. The V gene end was trimmed by 6 bases and the J gene end by 9 bases; junction bases not matched to a gene: 6. Germline values: CDR1 MNHNS, CDR2 SASEGT. The CDR3 is 14 amino acids. The CDR3 sequence is CASRILAGGREQFF. The CDR3 DNA sequence: TGTGCCAGCAGGATCCTAGCGGGAGGGCGTGAGCAGTTCTTC.

The table lists this clonotype with a few counts. This chain joins TRBV29-1 and TRBJ2-1; TRBD1 is a possible D gene (6 bases). The germline gives CDR1 SQVTM, CDR2 ANQGSEA. CDR3 length equals 13 residues. Trimming took off 4 bases at V and 7 bases at J, with 14 bases between the two ends. CDR3 nucleotide sequence: TGCAGCGTTGGGGCAGGGGCAGGGAATGAGCAGTTCTTC. This codes for CSVGAGAGNEQFF.

This chain connects TRBV9 to TRBJ2-5; 8 nucleotides align to TRBD2. Germline trimming cut 0 bases from V and 5 bases from J; bases unmatched to any gene: 15. CDR3 size: 18 residues. In germline, CDR1 is SGDLS, CDR2 YYNGEE. Here the CDR3 DNA reads TGTGCCAGCAGCGTAGAAGGAGCGGGAGTCCACCCGCGGGAGACCCAGTACTTC. Translation: CASSVEGAGVHPRETQYF.

The V and J genes are TRBV5-1 and TRBJ1-3, with D hard to call. CDR3 size: 13 residues. V was pared by 8 bases and J by 4 bases, with 13 bases between. Germline V lookup: CDR1 SGHRS, CDR2 YFSETQ. The CDR3 region has the DNA TGCGCCAGTACGGACTCAGAGGGAAACACCATATATTTT. Its protein is CASTDSEGNTIYF.

This clonotype appeared many times. The J gene is TRBJ2-7, the V gene TRBV10-3; D unclear. CDR3 length equals 11 residues. With 7 bases removed from V and 5 bases from J, the gap between germline ends came to 9 bases. Germline assignment: CDR1 ENHRY and CDR2 SYGVKD. The CDR3 nucleotides are TGTGCCATCAAAGGTTCCAACGAGCAGTACTTC. Residues: CAIKGSNEQYF.

This clonotype was seen ten or more times. The CDR3 sequence: CASSNGQGYGYTF. The CDR3 DNA sequence: TGTGCCAGCAGTAACGGACAGGGCTATGGCTACACCTTC. The chain uses TRBV27 and TRBJ1-2, with 8 bases fitting TRBD1. Germline trimming cut 5 bases from V and 4 bases from J; bases unmatched to any gene: 3. Per germline, CDR1 MNHEY and CDR2 SMNVEV (reference sequence). This CDR3 region has 13 residues.

This clonotype was observed a handful of times. The chain links TRBV3-1 to TRBJ1-5, with TRBD1 matching over 9 bases. The CDR3 consists of 15 residues. V gave up 4 bases and J gave up 6 bases; unmatched junction bases: 7. In germline, CDR1 is LGHDT, CDR2 YNNKEL (reference sequence). CDR3 in DNA: TGTGCCAGCAGCCTTGGACAGGGGTCGGGTCAGCCCCAGCATTTT. It is translated as CASSLGQGSGQPQHF.

J is TRBJ2-1 and V is TRBV25-1, with 11 bases aligning to TRBD2. The CDR3 totals 16 residues. Germline V gene sequence: CDR1 MGHDK, CDR2 SYGVNS. V gave up 1 base and J gave up 8 bases; unmatched junction bases: 7. The chain's CDR3 is CASSELMGLAAHEQFF. The CDR3, as DNA: TGTGCCAGCAGTGAATTAATGGGACTAGCGGCTCATGAGCAGTTCTTC.

V and J are TRBV24-1 and TRBJ2-2, with 8 bases that match TRBD1. This CDR3 is built from 16 residues. Germline CDR1 is KGHDR and CDR2 is SFDVKD. The V gene end was trimmed by 4 bases and the J gene end by 6 bases; junction bases not matched to a gene: 9. Written as DNA, the CDR3 is TGTGCCACCAGTGAACCAGGACAGGGAACAGCCGGGGAGCTGTTTTTT. The encoded protein is CATSEPGQGTAGELFF.

This chain connects TRBV5-6 to TRBJ2-1; weak D call: TRBD2 (5 bases). The germline CDR1 and CDR2 sequences are SGHDT and YYEEEE. The CDR3 extends over 11 amino acids. The V and J ends lost 2 bases and 10 bases respectively, with 7 bases between them. The CDR3 sequence: CASSFGKEQFF. The DNA for the CDR3 is TGTGCCAGCAGCTTCGGGAAAGAGCAGTTCTTC.

The V call is TRBV20-1, the J call TRBJ1-5, with D maybe TRBD1 (6 bases). Trimming stripped 3 bases from V and 1 base from J, with 22 bases between. Per the germline V gene, CDR1 is DFQATT and CDR2 is SNEGSKA (reference sequence). This CDR3 is 18 amino acids long. Here the CDR3 reads CSASLPPGTPGSNQPQHF. The CDR3 DNA is TGCAGTGCTAGTTTACCTCCCGGGACACCTGGGAGCAATCAGCCCCAGCATTTT.

At least ten counts were recorded for this clonotype. The chain combines TRBV5-1 with TRBJ2-7; D is unclear. V lost 0 bases and J 13 bases, leaving 11 bases between the germline ends. CDR3 length equals 11 residues. Germline V CDR1 and CDR2: SGHRS, YFSETQ. CDR3 sequence: CASSLATITYF. As DNA, the CDR3 is TGCGCCAGCAGCTTGGCCACTATTACCTACTTC.